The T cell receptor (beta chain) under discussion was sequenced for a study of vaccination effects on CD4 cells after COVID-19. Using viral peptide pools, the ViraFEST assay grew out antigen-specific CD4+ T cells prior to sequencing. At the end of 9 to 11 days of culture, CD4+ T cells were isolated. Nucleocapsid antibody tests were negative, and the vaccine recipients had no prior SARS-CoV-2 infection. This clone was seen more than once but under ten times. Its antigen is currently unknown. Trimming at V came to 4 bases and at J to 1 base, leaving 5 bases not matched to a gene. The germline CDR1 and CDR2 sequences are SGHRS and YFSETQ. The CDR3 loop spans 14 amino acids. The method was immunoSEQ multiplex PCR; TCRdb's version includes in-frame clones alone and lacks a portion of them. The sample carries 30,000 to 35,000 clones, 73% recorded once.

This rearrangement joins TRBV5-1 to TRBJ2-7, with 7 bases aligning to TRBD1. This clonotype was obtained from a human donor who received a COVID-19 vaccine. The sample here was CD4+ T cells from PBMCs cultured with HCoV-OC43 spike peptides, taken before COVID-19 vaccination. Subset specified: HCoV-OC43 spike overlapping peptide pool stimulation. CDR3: CASSQDRSSYEQYF. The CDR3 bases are TGCGCCAGCAGCCAGGACAGGAGTTCCTACGAGCAGTACTTC.